One sample yielded the 14 T cell receptor beta chains listed below, sequenced in a study of shared clonotypes between healthy human individuals. The repertoire was sequenced with immunoSEQ multiplex PCR; TCRdb's copy has only in-frame clones and lacks some. Of some 360,000 clones listed, over 70% are singletons. Sequenced material: memory CD4+ T cells sorted from blood. Stated subset: CD45RA-negative fraction. Receptors were obtained from a young man in good health.

The chain carries TRBV7-2 and TRBJ1-2; D perhaps matches TRBD1 (5 bases). The germline V gene encodes CDR1 SGHTA and CDR2 FQGNSA. Trimming pared 5 bases from V and 4 bases from J, leaving 20 bases between. This CDR3 has 16 amino acids. The CDR3 nucleotides read TGTGCCAGCAGCCAAAACCGCGGGACCTCTGCCTATGGCTACACCTTC. Translated, it gives CASSQNRGTSAYGYTF.

This chain connects TRBV11-3 to TRBJ2-1, with a tentative D call TRBD1 (5 bases). Germline lookup yields CDR1 SGHNT and CDR2 YENEEA. The CDR3 loop spans 14 amino acids. V lost 5 bases, J lost 5 bases, and 13 bases lay in between. The CDR3 bases are TGTGCCAGCAGCGACAGTGACGGGCACAATGAGCAGTTCTTC. Protein sequence: CASSDSDGHNEQFF.

V and J are TRBV9 and TRBJ1-5; D unclear. Germline-derived CDR1 and CDR2 are SGDLS and YYNGEE. This CDR3 has 13 residues. Trimming took 0 bases from V and 9 from J, leaving 10 bases between them. CDR3 sequence reads: CASSVDTKGPQHF. The CDR3 DNA sequence: TGTGCCAGCAGCGTAGATACAAAGGGGCCCCAGCATTTT.

The chain employs TRBV2 and TRBJ2-1; TRBD2 agrees at 8 bases. After removal of 11 bases from V and 5 bases from J, the junction contained 11 bases not matched to a gene. The germline V gene has CDR1 SNHLY and CDR2 FYNNEI. This CDR3 spans 14 amino acids. The CDR3 DNA follows: TGTGCCGACCAGCGGGAGAGGGGGGACAATGAGCAGTTCTTC. Protein sequence: CADQRERGDNEQFF. The full variable domain, with the rest looked up from reference TRBV2 and TRBJ2-1, is EPEVTQTPSHQVTQMGQEVILRCVPISNHLYFYWYRQILGQKVEFLVSFYNNEISEKSEIFDDQFSVERPDGSNFTLKIRSTKLEDSAMYFCADQRERGDNEQFFGPGTRLTVL.

The gene calls are TRBV11-1 and TRBJ2-3; TRBD1 might be the D (6 bases). Trimming left V 1 base short and J 1 base short, with 6 bases between. The CDR3 runs 14 residues. Germline CDR1 is SGHAT and CDR2 is FQDESV (reference sequence). CDR3 region: CASSLGTGTDTQYF. CDR3 sequence (DNA): TGTGCCAGCAGCTTAGGGACAGGCACAGATACGCAGTATTTT. Drawing the rest from reference TRBV11-1 and TRBJ2-3, the complete variable domain is EAEVAQSPRYKITEKSQAVAFWCDPISGHATLYWYRQILGQGPELLVQFQDESVVDDSQLPKDRFSAERLKGVDSTLKIQPAELGDSAMYLCASSLGTGTDTQYFGPGTRLTVL.

This sequence joins TRBV15 and TRBJ2-7; 9 nucleotides align to TRBD2. The V gene's germline CDR1 is LNHNV and CDR2 YYDKDF (reference sequence). The CDR3 spans 14 residues. The trim removed 0 bases at V and 7 bases at J, leaving 4 bases unmatched. The CDR3 DNA follows: TGTGCCACCAGCAGAGAGAGGACTAGCGATGAGCAGTACTTC. Protein: CATSRERTSDEQYF. The full variable domain, in which reference TRBV15 and TRBJ2-7 provide the parts outside the CDR3, is DAMVIQNPRYQVTQFGKPVTLSCSQTLNHNVMYWYQQKSSQAPKLLFHYYDKDFNNEADTPDNFQSRRPNTSFCFLDIRSPGLGDTAMYLCATSRERTSDEQYFGPGTRLTVT.

This clone was counted a single time. The V and J genes are TRBV19 and TRBJ1-1; 7 bases align to TRBD1. This CDR3 spans 14 amino acids. V lost 2 bases to trimming and J lost 5 bases; unmatched junction nucleotides: 5. Germline-derived CDR1 and CDR2 are LNHDA and SQIVND (reference sequence). CDR3 residues: CASSITRGRTEAFF. The CDR3 DNA is TGTGCCAGTAGTATAACAAGGGGGCGGACTGAAGCTTTCTTT. Looking up the rest from reference TRBV19 and TRBJ1-1 gives the full variable domain: DGGITQSPKYLFRKEGQNVTLSCEQNLNHDAMYWYRQDPGQGLRLIYYSQIVNDFQKGDIAEGYSVSREKKESFPLTVTSAQKNPTAFYLCASSITRGRTEAFFGQGTRLTVV.

The rearrangement uses TRBV5-1 and TRBJ2-1; TRBD2 matches at 8 bases. The CDR3 spans 14 residues. The germline V gene has CDR1 SGHRS and CDR2 YFSETQ. Trimming took 4 bases from V and 9 from J; bases not matched to a gene: 9. The CDR3 DNA follows: TGCGCCAGCAGCCCGGGACTAGAAGGCAGTGAGCAGTTCTTC. This codes for CASSPGLEGSEQFF.

This sequence joins TRBV7-9 and TRBJ2-7; 10 bases are a match to TRBD1. Trimming at V came to 2 bases and at J to 1 base, leaving 5 bases not matched to a gene. The CDR3 runs 16 residues. Looked up from germline, CDR1 is SEHNR and CDR2 is FQNEAQ (reference sequence). CDR3 nucleotide sequence: TGTGCCAGCAGCTTACTTCGGGGACAGGGGTCCTACGAGCAGTACTTC. The encoded protein is CASSLLRGQGSYEQYF.

This chain joins TRBV27 and TRBJ2-7, with a tentative D call TRBD2 (6 bases). The germline V gene has CDR1 MNHEY and CDR2 SMNVEV (reference sequence). This CDR3 spans 16 amino acids. The V end was cut by 3 bases, the J end by 2 bases, with 17 bases between. DNA of the CDR3: TGTGCCAGCAGTTTCTCGTATGGGACTGATACCTACGAGCAGTACTTC. Translating it yields CASSFSYGTDTYEQYF.

The V call is TRBV5-5, the J call TRBJ1-2; 7 bases map to TRBD1. Germline CDR1 reads SGHKS; CDR2 reads YYEKEE (reference sequence). V dropped 4 bases and J dropped 4; count of bases not matched to a gene: 7. The CDR3 runs 14 residues. The chain's CDR3 is CASSPTGLSYGYTF. The DNA of the CDR3 is TGTGCCAGCAGCCCGACAGGGTTGTCCTATGGCTACACCTTC.

This chain connects TRBV6-6 to TRBJ2-1, with 8 bases lining up with TRBD2. The ends lost 8 bases at V and 0 bases at J; junction bases unmatched: 9. CDR3 length: 16 amino acids. Germline V CDR1 and CDR2: MNHNY, SVGAGI (reference sequence). CDR3 sequence (DNA): TGTGCCAGCCGAGGGGTAGCGGGGAGCTCCTACAATGAGCAGTTCTTC. Protein: CASRGVAGSSYNEQFF.

The genes are TRBV7-8 and TRBJ1-2; D is unresolved. Trimming took 5 bases from V and 4 from J, leaving 8 bases between them. Germline V CDR1 and CDR2: SGHVS, FQNEAQ. This CDR3 comprises 12 residues. The CDR3 region is CASSRESYGYTF. CDR3 nucleotides: TGTGCCAGCAGCCGAGAAAGCTATGGCTACACCTTC.

The rearrangement uses TRBV5-6 and TRBJ2-3; 9 positions match TRBD2. The ends lost 4 bases at V and 5 bases at J; junction bases unmatched: 2. From germline, CDR1 is SGHDT and CDR2 YYEEEE. The CDR3 is made up of 13 amino acids. The CDR3 coding sequence is TGTGCCAGCAGCCAGCGGGAGGTAGATACGCAGTATTTT. Amino acids: CASSQREVDTQYF. Filled out from reference TRBV5-6 and TRBJ2-3, the complete variable domain reads DAGVTQSPTHLIKTRGQQVTLRCSPKSGHDTVSWYQQALGQGPQFIFQYYEEEERQRGNFPDRFSGHQFPNYSSELNVNALLLGDSALYLCASSQREVDTQYFGPGTRLTVL.